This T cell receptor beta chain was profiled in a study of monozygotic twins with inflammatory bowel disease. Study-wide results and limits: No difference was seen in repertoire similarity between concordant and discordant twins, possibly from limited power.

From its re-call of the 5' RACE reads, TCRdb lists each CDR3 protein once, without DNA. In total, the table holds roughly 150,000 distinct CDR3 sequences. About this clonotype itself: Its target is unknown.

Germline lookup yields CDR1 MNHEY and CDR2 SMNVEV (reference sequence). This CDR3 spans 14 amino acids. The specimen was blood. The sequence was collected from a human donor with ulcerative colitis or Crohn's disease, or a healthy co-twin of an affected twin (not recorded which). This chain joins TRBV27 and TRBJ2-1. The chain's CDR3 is CASSPRGYWAEQFF.